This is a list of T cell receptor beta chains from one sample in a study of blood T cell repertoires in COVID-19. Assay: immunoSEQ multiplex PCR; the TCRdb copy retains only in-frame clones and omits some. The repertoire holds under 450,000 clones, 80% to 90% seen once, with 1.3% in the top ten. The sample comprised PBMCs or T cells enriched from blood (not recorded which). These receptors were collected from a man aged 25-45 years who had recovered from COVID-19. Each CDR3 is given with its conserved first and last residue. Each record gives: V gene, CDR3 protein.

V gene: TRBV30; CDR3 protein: CAWNADEAQYF
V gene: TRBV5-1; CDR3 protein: CASSSSGVSSDTQYF
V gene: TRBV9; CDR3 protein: CASSVGMGVNQPQHF
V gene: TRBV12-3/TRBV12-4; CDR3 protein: CASSPGGDTQYF
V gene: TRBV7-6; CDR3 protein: CASSPQSNYMNTEAFF
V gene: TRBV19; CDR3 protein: CASSEYRDTNYGYTF
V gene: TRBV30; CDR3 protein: CAWSPPGVLRYGYTF
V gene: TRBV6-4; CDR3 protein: CASRDRGNNEQFF
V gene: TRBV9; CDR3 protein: CASSVAERSATGELFF
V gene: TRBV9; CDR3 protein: CASSTAGGYTF
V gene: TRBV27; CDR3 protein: CASSWTVNTEAFF
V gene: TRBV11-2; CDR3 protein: CASSPRRAGTYEQYF
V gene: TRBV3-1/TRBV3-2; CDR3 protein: CASSQASPGEQYF
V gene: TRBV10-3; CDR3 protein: CAISESGETEAFF
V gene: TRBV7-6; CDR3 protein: CASSLWGDEQYF
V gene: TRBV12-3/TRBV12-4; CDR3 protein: CASSSRAGNTIYF
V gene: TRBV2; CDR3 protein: CASSGRRGEQFF
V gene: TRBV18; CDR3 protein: CASSPQGGDTEAFF
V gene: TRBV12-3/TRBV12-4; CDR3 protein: CASSLGGPGTQYF
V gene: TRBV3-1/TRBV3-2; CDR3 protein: CASSQVGAPGEKLFF
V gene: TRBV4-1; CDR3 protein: CASRGLMEGTEAFF
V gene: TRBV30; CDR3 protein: CAWSVNLSPDRF
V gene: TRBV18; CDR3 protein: CASSPMGQRFPATQYF
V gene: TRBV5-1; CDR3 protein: CASSLMDMNTEAFF
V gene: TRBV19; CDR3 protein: CASSIGGSGEQYF
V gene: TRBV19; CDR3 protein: CASSKIDRGREAFF
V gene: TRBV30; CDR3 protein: CAWTGGGTSGNTEAFF
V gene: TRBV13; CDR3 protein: CASSLDQAGSYEQYF
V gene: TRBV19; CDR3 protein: CASSTTSGGTRDTQYF
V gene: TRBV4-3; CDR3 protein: CASSQDGHTSTDTQYF
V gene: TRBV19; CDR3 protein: CASSIEDRGNSPLHF
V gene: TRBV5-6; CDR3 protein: CASSFGGDWVQPQHF
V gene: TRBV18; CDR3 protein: CASSPTGGSTEAFF
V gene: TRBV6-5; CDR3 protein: CASSLGLNSYNEQFF
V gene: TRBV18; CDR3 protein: CASSTSRGTTEAFF
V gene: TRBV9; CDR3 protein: CASTATGDYNSPLHF
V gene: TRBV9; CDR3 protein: CASSQTGRNSPLHF
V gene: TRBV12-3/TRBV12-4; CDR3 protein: CASSLGPGYEQYF
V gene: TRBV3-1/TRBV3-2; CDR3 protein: CASSRGGTAYEAFF
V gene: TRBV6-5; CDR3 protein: CASSLAGDEQFF
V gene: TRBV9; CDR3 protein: CASSVVGGGIPNKETQYF
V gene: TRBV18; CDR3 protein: CASSPGRLTEAFF
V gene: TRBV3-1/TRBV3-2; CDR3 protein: CASSHGTGGGFAGYEQYF
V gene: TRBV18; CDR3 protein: CASSPRDTYNSPLHF
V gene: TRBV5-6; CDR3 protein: CASSPSGTGTYGYTF
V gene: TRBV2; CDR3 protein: CASHAGTNYEQYF
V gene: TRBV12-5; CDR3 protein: CASGGNPPGTQYF
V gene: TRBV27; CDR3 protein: CASSLAGADGYTF
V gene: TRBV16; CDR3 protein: CASSQSLGQGLNQPQHF
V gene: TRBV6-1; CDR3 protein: CASSESDMDEQYF
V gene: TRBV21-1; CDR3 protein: CASSMWENYGYTF
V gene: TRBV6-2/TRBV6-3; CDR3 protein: CASSGGLFGYF
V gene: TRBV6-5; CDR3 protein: CASRPRTGNTEAFF
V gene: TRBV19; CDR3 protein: CASMRGSGNQPQHF
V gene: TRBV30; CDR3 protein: CAWKRAGETQYF
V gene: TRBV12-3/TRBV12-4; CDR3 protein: CASSFVDTQYF
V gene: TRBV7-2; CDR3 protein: CASSPAGNTIYF
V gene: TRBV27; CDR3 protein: CASRGQQYTEAFF
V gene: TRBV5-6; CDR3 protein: CASTLTGDVGVQYF
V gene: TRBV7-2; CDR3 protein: CASSLAGGLNNEQFF